Shown below are 26 T cell receptor beta chains from a single sample sequenced in a study of T cell changes during pregnancy in multiple sclerosis. Assay: immunoSEQ multiplex PCR; the TCRdb copy retains only in-frame clones and omits some. The table has more than 65,000 clones, approximately 95% seen once. The sequenced sample was peripheral blood, obtained in the first trimester of pregnancy. These TCRs come from a female donor with multiple sclerosis, enrolled in a pregnancy study.

CDR3: CASRGLGQGPEQFF. The CDR3 DNA reads as TGTGCCAGCAGGGGACTGGGGCAGGGTCCTGAGCAGTTCTTC. J is TRBJ2-1 and V is TRBV2, with D possibly matching TRBD2 (6 bases). The ends were cut back, 6 bases at V and 9 bases at J, with 18 bases in the middle. The CDR3 length is 14 residues. CDR1 SNHLY and CDR2 FYNNEI come from the germline V gene.

This clone has only one observation. V is TRBV19 and J is TRBJ2-7, with D possibly being TRBD1 (6 bases). The CDR3 runs to 16 residues. V was clipped by 11 bases and J by 3 bases, with 26 bases between them. Germline-derived CDR1 and CDR2 are LNHDA and SQIVND (reference sequence). CDR3 DNA sequence: TGTGCCTCTGCGAGGGCAGGGGCCCTTAATAGCTACGAGCAGTACTTC. Translated, it gives CASARAGALNSYEQYF.

This clone appeared once. The chain links TRBV9 to TRBJ2-7, with 7 positions matching TRBD1. V shed 4 bases and J 2 bases; nucleotides not matched to a gene: 6. The germline gives CDR1 SGDLS, CDR2 YYNGEE. The CDR3 extends over 14 amino acids. The CDR3 loop reads CASSPWDSAYEQYF. DNA of the CDR3: TGTGCCAGCAGCCCCTGGGACAGTGCCTACGAGCAGTACTTC.

The chain combines TRBV5-1 with TRBJ2-1, with TRBD2 as a possible D gene (5 bases). V was pared by 4 bases and J by 6 bases, with 8 bases between. Per the germline V gene, CDR1 is SGHRS and CDR2 is YFSETQ. CDR3 length: 12 amino acids. CDR3 DNA sequence: TGCGCCAGCAGCATAAGCGGCAATGAGCAGTTCTTC. It codes for CASSISGNEQFF.

CDR3 nucleotides: TGTGCCAGCAGCGTAGCCGGGGTCGATCAGCCCCAGCATTTT. Protein sequence: CASSVAGVDQPQHF. V is TRBV9 and J is TRBJ1-5; D is uncertain. This CDR3 is built from 14 residues. V was clipped by 0 bases and J by 5 bases, with 9 bases between them. Germline CDR1 and CDR2: SGDLS and YYNGEE.

This clone was counted a single time. The chain uses TRBV15 and TRBJ1-6, with TRBD1 matching 8 bases. CDR3 length: 17 residues. After removal of 0 bases from V and 2 bases from J, the junction contained 3 bases not matched to a gene. CDR1 and CDR2 from the germline V gene are LNHNV and YYDKDF (reference sequence). The CDR3 sequence: CATSRDLGQAYNSPLHF. Written as DNA, the CDR3 is TGTGCCACCAGCAGAGATCTGGGACAGGCCTATAATTCACCCCTCCACTTT.

V gene TRBV4-2 combines with J gene TRBJ2-1, with 12 positions matching TRBD2. Trimming cost V 3 bases and J 7 bases; bases outside gene matches: 7. This CDR3 has 16 residues. CDR1 is LGHNA and CDR2 is YNFKEQ in the germline V gene. The CDR3 DNA sequence: TGTGCCAGCAGCCATCTAGCGGGGGGGCCTGGGAATGAGCAGTTCTTC. This gives the protein CASSHLAGGPGNEQFF.

The sample holds a few counts of this clone. The rearrangement uses TRBV2 and TRBJ1-5; a weak D match, TRBD1 (5 bases). CDR1 is SNHLY, CDR2 FYNNEI, per germline. There are 16 residues in the CDR3. The V end was cut by 7 bases, the J end by 1 base, with 17 bases between. The CDR3 reads CASTLDRPYSNQPQHF. DNA of the CDR3: TGTGCCAGCACCCTCGACAGACCCTACAGCAATCAGCCCCAGCATTTT.

The chain combines TRBV7-9 with TRBJ2-1; 8 bases agree with TRBD1. Trimming took 1 base from V and 10 from J; bases not matched to a gene: 9. The CDR3 extends over 15 amino acids. Germline V gene sequence: CDR1 SEHNR, CDR2 FQNEAQ (reference sequence). The CDR3 DNA follows: TGTGCCAGCAGCTTAGGGACAGGGAGAAAGGACGAGCAGTTCTTC. It yields the protein CASSLGTGRKDEQFF.

V gene TRBV5-4 combines with J gene TRBJ1-1, with D tentatively TRBD1 (6 bases). This CDR3 region has 16 residues. V lost 4 bases and J lost 1, with 17 bases in between. The germline V gene has CDR1 SGHNT and CDR2 YYREEE (reference sequence). CDR3 amino acids: CASSPPAPQGNTEAFF. CDR3 sequence (DNA): TGTGCCAGCAGCCCTCCCGCCCCACAGGGGAACACTGAAGCTTTCTTT. Together with reference TRBV5-4 and TRBJ1-1, the CDR3 gives the full variable domain: ETGVTQSPTHLIKTRGQQVTLRCSSQSGHNTVSWYQQALGQGPQFIFQYYREEENGRGNFPPRFSGLQFPNYSSELNVNALELDDSALYLCASSPPAPQGNTEAFFGQGTRLTVV.

The rearrangement joins TRBV7-2 to TRBJ1-2, with TRBD1 matching 10 bases. Germline CDR1 is SGHTA and CDR2 is FQGNSA. This CDR3 contains 14 residues. V dropped 4 bases and J dropped 6; count of bases not matched to a gene: 5. As DNA, the CDR3 is TGTGCCAGCAGCTCCTCGACAGGGGGCCATGGCTACACCTTC. Translating it yields CASSSSTGGHGYTF.

This chain connects TRBV28 to TRBJ2-7; D not certain. Germline V gives CDR1 MDHEN, CDR2 SYDVKM. The CDR3 is 15 amino acids. V lost 3 bases, J lost 0 bases, and 12 bases lay in between. The CDR3 sequence is CASSFLPLSSYEQYF. DNA for the CDR3: TGTGCCAGCAGTTTTTTACCGCTCAGCTCCTACGAGCAGTACTTC.

The chain recombines TRBV5-8 with TRBJ1-2, with no clear D. The CDR3 length is 14 residues. V dropped 1 base and J dropped 4 bases, with 11 bases sitting between them. CDR1 SGHTS and CDR2 YDEGEE come from the germline V gene. The CDR3 bases are TGTGCCAGCAGCTTGAGCGGGGTGGCCTATGGCTACACCTTC. Translated: CASSLSGVAYGYTF. Full variable domain (rest looked up from reference TRBV5-8 and TRBJ1-2): EAGVTQSPTHLIKTRGQQATLRCSPISGHTSVYWYQQALGLGLQFLLWYDEGEERNRGNFPPRFSGRQFPNYSSELNVNALELEDSALYLCASSLSGVAYGYTFGSGTRLTVV.

The chain employs TRBV28 and TRBJ1-1; 8 nucleotides agree with TRBD1. The CDR3 is 15 amino acids. V dropped 6 bases and J dropped 2; count of bases not matched to a gene: 8. Per germline, CDR1 MDHEN and CDR2 SYDVKM. Here the CDR3 reads CASRSQGARNTEAFF. The CDR3 nucleotides read TGTGCCAGCAGGTCCCAGGGGGCGCGAAACACTGAAGCTTTCTTT.

This chain joins TRBV7-9 and TRBJ2-7; 9 bases align to TRBD1. The CDR3 runs 15 residues. V shed 1 base and J 6 bases; nucleotides not matched to a gene: 7. Germline V gene lookup returns CDR1 SEHNR and CDR2 FQNEAQ (reference sequence). CDR3 sequence reads: CASSLVGQGRSEQYF. The CDR3 coding sequence is TGTGCCAGCAGCTTAGTGGGACAGGGTAGATCCGAGCAGTACTTC. Looking up the rest from reference TRBV7-9 and TRBJ2-7 gives the full variable domain: DTGVSQNPRHKITKRGQNVTFRCDPISEHNRLYWYRQTLGQGPEFLTYFQNEAQLEKSRLLSDRFSAERPKGSFSTLEIQRTEQGDSAMYLCASSLVGQGRSEQYFGPGTRLTVT.

The CDR3 DNA sequence: TGTGCCAGCAGACTCGGGACTAGCGGGAAGAGAGGCCAGTACTTC. It specifies CASRLGTSGKRGQYF. The gene calls are TRBV7-2 and TRBJ2-5; 13 bases match TRBD2. From germline, CDR1 is SGHTA and CDR2 FQGNSA. CDR3 length equals 15 residues. The J segment lost 10 bases and the V segment lost 6 bases, leaving 11 bases of the junction unmatched. The complete variable domain, with remaining parts taken from reference TRBV7-2 and TRBJ2-5, reads GAGVSQSPSNKVTEKGKDVELRCDPISGHTALYWYRQSLGQGLEFLIYFQGNSAPDKSGLPSDRFSAERTGGSVSTLTIQRTQQEDSAVYLCASRLGTSGKRGQYFGPGTRLLVL.

The table lists this clone with a count of one. The V call is TRBV30, the J call TRBJ2-7; TRBD1 might be the D (5 bases). The V end lost 3 bases, the J end lost 3 bases, and 12 bases lay between the germline ends. Germline CDR1 GTSNPN, CDR2 SVGIG (reference sequence). The CDR3 has 13 amino acids. Here the CDR3 DNA reads TGTGCCTGGAGATCAGGGTGGGACTACGAGCAGTACTTC. Its translation is CAWRSGWDYEQYF.

The rearrangement joins TRBV30 to TRBJ2-7; D is undetermined. CDR1 GTSNPN and CDR2 SVGIG come from the germline V gene (reference sequence). This CDR3 is built from 14 residues. Trimming took 0 bases from V and 3 from J, leaving 12 bases between them. CDR3 amino acids: CAWSVRWQDYEQYF. The CDR3 bases are TGTGCCTGGAGTGTACGTTGGCAGGACTACGAGCAGTACTTC.

V gene TRBV10-3 combines with J gene TRBJ2-5; TRBD2 is a possible D gene (6 bases). The germline V and J ends were trimmed by 3 bases and 2 bases, with 13 bases remaining between them. In germline, CDR1 is ENHRY, CDR2 SYGVKD. The CDR3 covers 15 residues. The CDR3 sequence is CAISEGGAGQETQYF. DNA for the CDR3: TGTGCCATCAGTGAAGGCGGGGCAGGGCAAGAGACCCAGTACTTC.

The rearrangement joins TRBV2 to TRBJ2-7; 9 bases align to TRBD1. V gave up 6 bases and J gave up 3 bases; unmatched junction bases: 6. This CDR3 has 14 residues. The germline V gene has CDR1 SNHLY and CDR2 FYNNEI. This CDR3 reads CASRKRDRVYEQYF. The CDR3 DNA is TGTGCCAGCAGGAAGCGGGACAGGGTCTACGAGCAGTACTTC.

The chain joins TRBV28 to TRBJ1-2; D gene ambiguous. The germline V gene encodes CDR1 MDHEN and CDR2 SYDVKM. This CDR3 is 13 amino acids long. The germline V and J ends were trimmed by 1 base and 0 bases, with 3 bases remaining between them. CDR3 sequence: CASSLSANYGYTF. CDR3 DNA sequence: TGTGCCAGCAGTTTATCGGCTAACTATGGCTACACCTTC.

This clone was seen only once. The rearrangement links TRBV27 to TRBJ2-2; possible D gene TRBD1, 5 bases. V dropped 7 bases and J dropped 1 base, with 16 bases sitting between them. CDR1 and CDR2 from the germline V gene are MNHEY and SMNVEV (reference sequence). The CDR3 loop spans 16 amino acids. The CDR3 nucleotides are TGTGCCAGCACACCCCGGACATTCCAGAACACCGGGGAGCTGTTTTTT. This translates into CASTPRTFQNTGELFF.

The V and J genes are TRBV18 and TRBJ2-7; 13 bases map to TRBD2. CDR3 length: 18 residues. From germline, CDR1 is KGHSH and CDR2 LQKENI. The V gene end was trimmed by 5 bases and the J gene end by 2 bases; junction bases not matched to a gene: 12. CDR3: CASSRARTSGSDTYEQYF. CDR3 DNA sequence: TGTGCCAGCTCAAGGGCCCGGACTAGCGGGAGTGACACCTACGAGCAGTACTTC.

The J gene is TRBJ1-5, the V gene TRBV9; D unclear. Deletions cut 4 bases from V and 7 bases from J, with 12 bases between. Germline CDR1 SGDLS, CDR2 YYNGEE. This CDR3 spans 13 amino acids. The CDR3, as DNA: TGTGCCAGCAGCCCTGGGGAGGGACAGCCCCAGCATTTT. It yields the protein CASSPGEGQPQHF.

The CDR3 protein is CAWSVKGGGTSYNEQFF. The CDR3, as DNA: TGTGCCTGGAGTGTAAAAGGGGGAGGGACCTCCTACAATGAGCAGTTCTTC. The genes are TRBV30 and TRBJ2-1, with a tentative D call TRBD2 (7 bases). V lost 0 bases and J 0 bases, leaving 15 bases between the germline ends. The CDR3 covers 17 residues. Germline values: CDR1 GTSNPN, CDR2 SVGIG (reference sequence).

V and J are TRBV19 and TRBJ1-2; 7 positions match TRBD1. J was trimmed by 5 bases and V by 5 bases; bases with no gene match: 8. Germline-derived CDR1 and CDR2 are LNHDA and SQIVND (reference sequence). This CDR3 is 14 amino acids long. CDR3 coding DNA: TGTGCCAGTAGTGTCGGGAGACAGGGATATGGCTACACCTTC. Its translation: CASSVGRQGYGYTF.